These 18 T cell receptor beta chains share one sample of origin, sequenced in a study of blood T cell repertoires in COVID-19. Libraries were prepared by immunoSEQ multiplex PCR; TCRdb keeps only in-frame clonotypes and omits some of them. This table has about 8,700 clones, 91% appearing once. The sequenced sample was peripheral blood. These receptors all stem from a woman aged 45-65 years with active COVID-19.

This chain joins TRBV24-1 and TRBJ2-1; TRBD1 agrees at 9 bases. Germline loops: CDR1 KGHDR, CDR2 SFDVKD. V lost 4 bases to trimming and J lost 5 bases; unmatched junction nucleotides: 8. This CDR3 region has 16 residues. DNA of the CDR3: TGTGCCACCAGTGAGCCACAGGGGGCATCCGACAATGAGCAGTTCTTC. This encodes CATSEPQGASDNEQFF.

The count of this clone is one. V gene TRBV14 combines with J gene TRBJ2-1; D is ambiguous. V was cut by 4 bases and J by 5 bases, with 12 bases left in between. CDR3 length: 14 amino acids. The V gene's germline CDR1 is SGHDN and CDR2 FVKESK. The CDR3 here is CASSLIDWNNEQFF. The CDR3 DNA reads as TGTGCCAGCAGCCTGATCGACTGGAACAATGAGCAGTTCTTC.

This clone was seen a single time. The genes are TRBV28 and TRBJ2-7; possible D gene TRBD1, 6 bases. In germline, CDR1 is MDHEN, CDR2 SYDVKM. This CDR3 contains 14 residues. V was clipped by 2 bases and J by 5 bases, with 13 bases between them. This chain's CDR3 is CASSLQGNLNEQYF. As DNA, the CDR3 is TGTGCCAGCAGTTTACAGGGGAACCTTAACGAGCAGTACTTC.

The V call is TRBV12-2, the J call TRBJ2-7; the D call of TRBD2 is as the table states it, not checked on the DNA. TRBV12-2 has pseudogene status. The CDR3 sequence is 14 residues long. For the CDR3, the DNA is TGTGCAAGTCTCGACTGGAGACCCTGCGACGAGCAGTACTTC. Its translation: CASLDWRPCDEQYF.

This chain connects TRBV4-1 to TRBJ2-3, with 8 bases identical to TRBD2. Germline V gene lookup returns CDR1 MGHRA and CDR2 YSYEKL. V lost 0 bases, J lost 5 bases, and 10 bases stayed unmatched. The CDR3 runs to 17 residues. CDR3 residues: CASSQDHSGSVGDTQYF. CDR3 in DNA: TGCGCCAGCAGCCAAGATCACAGCGGGAGTGTTGGAGATACGCAGTATTTT.

The rearrangement links TRBV5-1 to TRBJ2-1; 9 bases agree with TRBD2. The V gene end was trimmed by 0 bases and the J gene end by 8 bases; junction bases not matched to a gene: 6. The CDR3 spans 15 residues. Germline-derived CDR1 and CDR2 are SGHRS and YFSETQ. Here the CDR3 DNA reads TGCGCCAGCAGCTTGGCTAGCGGGGCAACCGATGAGCAGTTCTTC. Translating it yields CASSLASGATDEQFF.

The gene calls are TRBV10-2 and TRBJ1-2; TRBD1 aligns across 8 bases. This CDR3 contains 15 residues. J lost 0 bases, V lost 4 bases, and 4 bases had no gene match. Germline CDR1 WSHSY, CDR2 SAAADI. As DNA, the CDR3 is TGCGCCAGCAGTGGACAGGGGTTCCCTAACTATGGCTACACCTTC. Amino acids: CASSGQGFPNYGYTF.

V usage is TRBV9 and J usage is TRBJ2-3, with D unresolved. The V end lost 4 bases, the J end lost 6 bases, and 12 bases lay between the germline ends. CDR1 and CDR2 from the germline V gene are SGDLS and YYNGEE. The CDR3 covers 13 residues. CDR3 in DNA: TGTGCCAGCAGCAAGGCGGCCGGGGATACGCAGTATTTT. The encoded protein is CASSKAAGDTQYF.

The chain is built from TRBV28 and TRBJ1-2; 8 bases agree with TRBD1. The CDR3 runs 13 residues. In germline, CDR1 is MDHEN, CDR2 SYDVKM. The trim removed 10 bases at V and 2 bases at J, leaving 6 bases unmatched. The CDR3 loop reads CATDRTGNYGYTF. CDR3 coding DNA: TGTGCCACGGACCGGACAGGGAACTATGGCTACACCTTC.

V gene TRBV2 combines with J gene TRBJ2-7; perhaps TRBD2 as D (5 bases). Trimming pared 4 bases from V and 10 bases from J, leaving 14 bases between. The germline CDR1 and CDR2 sequences are SNHLY and FYNNEI. The CDR3 consists of 12 residues. This CDR3 is CASSVIEGAQYF. CDR3 in DNA: TGTGCCAGCAGTGTGATCGAGGGCGCACAGTACTTC.

The chain uses TRBV11-2 and TRBJ2-5; TRBD1 might be the D (5 bases). The V and J ends lost 5 bases and 5 bases respectively, with 18 bases between them. Germline-derived CDR1 and CDR2 are SGHAT and FQNNGV. The CDR3 spans 15 residues. The CDR3 region is CASSPGGPGLETQYF. CDR3 DNA sequence: TGTGCCAGCAGCCCCGGTGGCCCAGGGTTGGAGACCCAGTACTTC.

The chain employs TRBV11-1 and TRBJ2-7, with D possibly TRBD2 on 6 matching bases. The germline V and J ends were trimmed by 0 bases and 1 base, with 13 bases remaining between them. Germline V lookup: CDR1 SGHAT, CDR2 FQDESV (reference sequence). The CDR3 totals 16 residues. CDR3 DNA sequence: TGTGCCAGCAGCTTAGCGGGGAGGAGCGGATCCTACGAGCAGTACTTC. This encodes CASSLAGRSGSYEQYF.

The CDR3 sequence is CASSSRRGAGTEAFF. The CDR3 bases are TGTGCCAGCAGCAGCCGCCGGGGGGCAGGGACTGAAGCTTTCTTT. The chain uses TRBV3-1 (or the pseudogene TRBV3-2) and TRBJ1-1, with D maybe TRBD1 (6 bases). CDR1 LGHDT and CDR2 YNNKEL come from the germline V gene (reference sequence). The CDR3 spans 15 residues. V was pared by 5 bases and J by 5 bases, with 18 bases between.

V is TRBV6-1 and J is TRBJ1-2; a possible D gene is TRBD1 (5 bases). Germline-derived CDR1 and CDR2 are MNHNS and SASEGT. This CDR3 has 17 residues. Trimming took off 2 bases at V and 5 bases at J, with 21 bases between the two ends. The CDR3 sequence is CASSEMVLGRARYGYTF. The CDR3 region has the DNA TGTGCCAGCAGTGAAATGGTGTTGGGCAGGGCGAGGTATGGCTACACCTTC.

The genes are TRBV18 and TRBJ2-1, with D possibly being TRBD2 (6 bases). The ends were cut back, 6 bases at V and 0 bases at J, with 6 bases in the middle. Germline-derived CDR1 and CDR2 are KGHSH and LQKENI. The CDR3 is 13 amino acids. Here the CDR3 reads CASSGLSYNEQFF. The CDR3 coding sequence is TGTGCCAGCTCGGGACTCTCCTACAATGAGCAGTTCTTC.

V usage is TRBV28 and J usage is TRBJ1-4; no clear D gene. CDR3 size: 13 residues. The germline V gene encodes CDR1 MDHEN and CDR2 SYDVKM. This chain's CDR3 is CATAGMVNEKLFF. CDR3 nucleotides: TGTGCGACGGCAGGAATGGTAAATGAAAAACTGTTTTTT. Together with reference TRBV28 and TRBJ1-4, the CDR3 gives the full variable domain: DVKVTQSSRYLVKRTGEKVFLECVQDMDHENMFWYRQDPGLGLRLIYFSYDVKMKEKGDIPEGYSVSREKKERFSLILESASTNQTSMYLCATAGMVNEKLFFGSGTQLSVL.

V usage is TRBV6-2 or TRBV6-3 and J usage is TRBJ2-1; weak D call: TRBD2 (6 bases). Germline CDR1 MNHEY, CDR2 SVGEGT. The CDR3 covers 17 residues. Trimming left V 0 bases short and J 3 bases short, with 15 bases between. The CDR3 loop is CASSYSPPGGLYNEQFF. DNA for the CDR3: TGTGCCAGCAGTTACTCTCCTCCTGGGGGACTCTACAATGAGCAGTTCTTC.

V is TRBV6-5 and J is TRBJ1-5; D is unresolved. Germline CDR1 MNHEY, CDR2 SVGAGI. Trimming shortened V by 0 bases and J by 6 bases, and 9 bases separated the two germline ends. This CDR3 is 14 amino acids long. CDR3 sequence: CASSYSNAGQPQHF. The CDR3 bases are TGTGCCAGCAGTTACTCGAACGCGGGTCAGCCCCAGCATTTT.